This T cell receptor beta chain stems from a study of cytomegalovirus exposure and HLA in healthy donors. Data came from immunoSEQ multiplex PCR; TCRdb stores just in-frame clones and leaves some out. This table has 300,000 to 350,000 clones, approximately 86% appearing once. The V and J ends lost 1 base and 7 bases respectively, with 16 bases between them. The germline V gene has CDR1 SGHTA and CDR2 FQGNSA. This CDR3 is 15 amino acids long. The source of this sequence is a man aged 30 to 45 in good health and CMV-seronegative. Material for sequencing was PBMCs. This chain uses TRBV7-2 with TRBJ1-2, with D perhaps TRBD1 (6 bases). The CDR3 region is CASSLEPGAWGGYTF. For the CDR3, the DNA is TGTGCCAGCAGCTTAGAGCCAGGGGCGTGGGGTGGCTACACCTTC.